Presented here are 20 T cell receptor beta chains from one specimen sequenced in a study of blood T cell repertoires in COVID-19. Profiling relied on immunoSEQ multiplex PCR, and the TCRdb table lists in-frame clones only, not all of them. The data contain about 42,000 clones, about nine tenths of them singletons. The sequencing input was peripheral blood. These receptors were taken from a human donor in a cohort sampled during active COVID-19.

The J gene is TRBJ2-2, the V gene TRBV29-1; 12 nucleotides align to TRBD1. The CDR3 is 14 residues long. V lost 3 bases and J lost 5; bases outside the gene matches: 1. Germline CDR1 reads SQVTM; CDR2 reads ANQGSEA. CDR3 in DNA: TGCAGCGTTGAGGGACAGGGGGCAACCGGGGAGCTGTTTTTT. It encodes CSVEGQGATGELFF.

This clone has only one observation. This chain joins TRBV9 and TRBJ1-2; tentative D call: TRBD1 (5 bases). V was clipped by 0 bases and J by 8 bases, with 8 bases between them. The CDR3 loop spans 12 amino acids. From germline, CDR1 is SGDLS and CDR2 YYNGEE. This chain's CDR3 is CASSVGGRGYTF. The DNA for the CDR3 is TGTGCCAGCAGCGTAGGGGGCAGGGGCTACACCTTC. The whole variable domain, filled in from reference TRBV9 and TRBJ1-2, reads DSGVTQTPKHLITATGQRVTLRCSPRSGDLSVYWYQQSLDQGLQFLIQYYNGEERAKGNILERFSAQQFPDLHSELNLSSLELGDSALYFCASSVGGRGYTFGSGTRLTVV.

V usage is TRBV3-1 (or the pseudogene TRBV3-2) and J usage is TRBJ1-1; D is unclear. The CDR3 spans 13 residues. The germline CDR1 and CDR2 sequences are LGHDT and YNNKEL (reference sequence). Deletions cut 1 base from V and 7 bases from J, with 10 bases between. The CDR3 loop reads CASSQVPQIEAFF. The CDR3 DNA reads TGTGCCAGCAGCCAAGTCCCCCAGATTGAAGCTTTCTTT.

This clone appeared a few times. Written as DNA, the CDR3 is TGTGCCAGCAGCCAAGAATATGGCGGCGCCGCGGACGAGCAGTACTTC. As protein: CASSQEYGGAADEQYF. The V gene is TRBV4-2, the J gene TRBJ2-7; no definite D call. The CDR3 totals 16 residues. Germline CDR1 is LGHNA and CDR2 is YNFKEQ. Trimming pared 0 bases from V and 5 bases from J, leaving 17 bases between.

The chain uses TRBV11-2 and TRBJ2-7, with 10 nucleotides matching TRBD1. Germline CDR1 and CDR2: SGHAT and FQNNGV. V lost 0 bases and J lost 2; bases outside the gene matches: 7. CDR3 length: 17 residues. CDR3 coding DNA: TGTGCCAGCAGCTTAGATCTTTGGGGACAGGGGACCTACGAGCAGTACTTC. Translating gives CASSLDLWGQGTYEQYF.

The chain has TRBV9 and TRBJ1-2; no clear D gene. Germline CDR1 reads SGDLS; CDR2 reads YYNGEE. The CDR3 is 12 amino acids. V shed 2 bases and J shed 7 bases, with 9 bases lying between them. CDR3 amino acids: CASSVRDGGYTF. CDR3 nucleotide sequence: TGTGCCAGCAGCGTTCGGGATGGTGGCTACACCTTC.

This chain links TRBV6-2 or TRBV6-3 with TRBJ1-1, with D hard to call. Germline CDR1 is MNHEY and CDR2 is SVGEGT. This CDR3 contains 14 residues. The ends were cut back, 6 bases at V and 3 bases at J, with 14 bases in the middle. The CDR3 DNA follows: TGTGCCAGCAGCTTGCACAGTGGATACACTGAAGCTTTCTTT. Translation gives CASSLHSGYTEAFF.

This chain uses TRBV5-6 with TRBJ1-3, with TRBD1 matching 7 bases. With V trimmed by 6 bases and J by 5 bases, 11 bases remained unmatched. Germline-derived CDR1 and CDR2 are SGHDT and YYEEEE. This CDR3 spans 15 amino acids. CDR3 DNA sequence: TGTGCCAGCATCAACAACAGGGGAAGGAGAAACACCATATATTTT. Translated, it gives CASINNRGRRNTIYF.

The rearrangement links TRBV27 to TRBJ2-7; a possible D gene is TRBD2 (5 bases). Germline values: CDR1 MNHEY, CDR2 SMNVEV (reference sequence). Trimming pared 0 bases from V and 4 bases from J, leaving 16 bases between. The CDR3 totals 16 residues. CDR3 amino acids: CASSLSAVFGNYEQYF. DNA for the CDR3: TGTGCCAGCAGTTTATCAGCGGTCTTCGGGAATTACGAGCAGTACTTC.

This clone was counted between two and nine times. The J gene is TRBJ1-5, the V gene TRBV27; D call uncertain. Looked up from germline, CDR1 is MNHEY and CDR2 is SMNVEV (reference sequence). The CDR3 is made up of 13 amino acids. V was cut by 5 bases and J by 0 bases, with 5 bases left in between. The CDR3 reads CASSEHSNQPQHF. As DNA, the CDR3 is TGTGCCAGCAGTGAGCATAGCAATCAGCCCCAGCATTTT.

The genes are TRBV6-2 or TRBV6-3 and TRBJ1-6; D remains ambiguous. The CDR3 is 11 residues long. CDR1 and CDR2 (germline): MNHEY, SVGEGT. The ends were cut back, 6 bases at V and 10 bases at J, with 7 bases in the middle. The CDR3 protein is CASSDSSPLHF. The CDR3 DNA reads as TGTGCCAGCAGCGACTCATCACCCCTCCACTTT.

The chain combines TRBV18 with TRBJ1-6; perhaps TRBD1 as D (6 bases). The CDR3 length is 15 residues. CDR1 is KGHSH and CDR2 is LQKENI in the germline V gene. Trimming removed 3 bases at V and 5 bases at J, with 11 bases between. The CDR3 loop reads CASSPFSGDNSPLHF. The CDR3 DNA is TGTGCCAGCTCACCGTTTTCAGGGGATAATTCACCCCTCCACTTT.

This chain uses TRBV25-1 with TRBJ2-7; D may be TRBD2 (6 bases). This CDR3 comprises 16 residues. CDR1 is MGHDK, CDR2 SYGVNS, per germline. V shed 3 bases and J shed 5 bases, with 20 bases lying between them. The CDR3 bases are TGTGCCAGCAGTGATTCGCGGGGCACCCTCCGGAACGAGCAGTACTTC. Translated: CASSDSRGTLRNEQYF.

The chain carries TRBV27 and TRBJ2-7; 10 bases fit TRBD1. The CDR3 extends over 15 amino acids. With 7 bases clipped from V and 5 bases from J, the junction kept 11 bases outside the gene matches. In germline, CDR1 is MNHEY, CDR2 SMNVEV (reference sequence). CDR3: CASKGQGRTPDEQYF. The DNA of the CDR3 is TGTGCCAGCAAGGGACAGGGGAGGACCCCCGACGAGCAGTACTTC.

The rearrangement joins TRBV5-1 to TRBJ2-7; no clear D gene. Trimming removed 0 bases at V and 5 bases at J, with 12 bases between. The CDR3 runs to 14 residues. Germline CDR1 and CDR2: SGHRS and YFSETQ. The CDR3 nucleotides are TGCGCCAGCAGCTTGGACCTCCCTATTCACGAGCAGTACTTC. This encodes CASSLDLPIHEQYF.

The J gene is TRBJ2-7, the V gene TRBV5-1, with TRBD1 matching 11 bases. With 4 bases clipped from V and 7 bases from J, the junction kept 7 bases outside the gene matches. The CDR3 runs to 14 residues. CDR1 and CDR2 (germline): SGHRS, YFSETQ. CDR3 coding DNA: TGCGCCAGCAGCACGGACAGGGGGCTGGGGGAGCAGTACTTC. As protein: CASSTDRGLGEQYF.

The rearrangement joins TRBV11-2 to TRBJ1-1, with 9 bases identical to TRBD1. Germline CDR1 is SGHAT and CDR2 is FQNNGV. This CDR3 has 16 residues. Losses at the gene ends were 9 bases for V and 10 bases for J; bases not matched to a gene: 21. The DNA for the CDR3 is TGTGCCAGTACCAGGGGGGCACGACAGGGGGATATGGGAGCTTTCTTT. Amino acid sequence: CASTRGARQGDMGAFF. Full variable domain (outside the CDR3, taken from reference TRBV11-2 and TRBJ1-1): EAGVAQSPRYKIIEKRQSVAFWCNPISGHATLYWYQQILGQGPKLLIQFQNNGVVDDSQLPKDRFSAERLKGVDSTLKIQPAKLEDSAVYLCASTRGARQGDMGAFFGQGTRLTVV.

The J gene is TRBJ1-2, the V gene TRBV7-9; D not certain. The germline gives CDR1 SEHNR, CDR2 FQNEAQ (reference sequence). This CDR3 has 14 residues. The V and J ends lost 2 bases and 8 bases respectively, with 15 bases between them. CDR3 region: CASSLMGDRLGYTF. In DNA form, the CDR3 reads TGTGCCAGCAGCTTAATGGGAGACCGTCTAGGCTACACCTTC.

The chain joins TRBV3-1 (or the pseudogene TRBV3-2) to TRBJ1-6, with unresolved D. Looked up from germline, CDR1 is LGHDT and CDR2 is YNNKEL (reference sequence). The CDR3 consists of 16 residues. The germline V and J ends were trimmed by 0 bases and 9 bases, with 15 bases remaining between them. CDR3 loop: CASSQDLASHGSPLHF. The CDR3 region has the DNA TGTGCCAGCAGCCAAGATCTTGCAAGCCACGGTTCACCCCTCCACTTT.

This chain joins TRBV19 and TRBJ1-5, with D possibly matching TRBD1 (6 bases). The CDR3 contains 15 residues. Trimming left V 7 bases short and J 3 bases short, with 16 bases between. CDR1 is LNHDA and CDR2 is SQIVND in the germline V gene (reference sequence). The CDR3 loop reads CASNEQGRINQPQHF. CDR3 in DNA: TGTGCCAGTAACGAACAGGGCCGGATCAATCAGCCCCAGCATTTT. Supplemented by reference TRBV19 and TRBJ1-5, the full variable domain reads DGGITQSPKYLFRKEGQNVTLSCEQNLNHDAMYWYRQDPGQGLRLIYYSQIVNDFQKGDIAEGYSVSREKKESFPLTVTSAQKNPTAFYLCASNEQGRINQPQHFGDGTRLSIL.